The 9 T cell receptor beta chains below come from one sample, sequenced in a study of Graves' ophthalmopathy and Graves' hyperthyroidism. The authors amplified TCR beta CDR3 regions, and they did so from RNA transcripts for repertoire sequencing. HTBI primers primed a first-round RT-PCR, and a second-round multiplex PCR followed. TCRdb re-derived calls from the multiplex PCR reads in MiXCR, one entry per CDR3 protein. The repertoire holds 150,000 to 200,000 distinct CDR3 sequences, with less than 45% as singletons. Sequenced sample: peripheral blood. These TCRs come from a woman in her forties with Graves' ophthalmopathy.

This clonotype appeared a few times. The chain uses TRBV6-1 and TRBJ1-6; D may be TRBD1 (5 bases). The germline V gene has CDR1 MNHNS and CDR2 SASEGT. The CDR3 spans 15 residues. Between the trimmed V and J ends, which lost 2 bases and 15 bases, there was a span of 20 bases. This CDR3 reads CASSERGVAIQDLHF. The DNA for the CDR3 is TGTGCCAGCAGTGAAAGAGGGGTAGCGATTCAAGACCTCCACTTT.

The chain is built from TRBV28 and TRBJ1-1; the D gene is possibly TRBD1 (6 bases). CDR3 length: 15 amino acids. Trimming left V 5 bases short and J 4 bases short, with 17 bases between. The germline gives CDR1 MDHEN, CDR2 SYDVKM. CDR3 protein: CASSRGWGPGTEAFF. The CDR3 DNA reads TGTGCCAGCAGTCGCGGGTGGGGGCCAGGCACTGAAGCTTTCTTT.

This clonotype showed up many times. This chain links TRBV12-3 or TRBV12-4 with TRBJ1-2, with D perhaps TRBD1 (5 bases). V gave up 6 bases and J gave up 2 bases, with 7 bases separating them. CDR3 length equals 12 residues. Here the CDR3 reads CASRGANYGYTF. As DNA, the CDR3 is TGTGCCAGCAGAGGGGCGAACTATGGCTACACCTTC.

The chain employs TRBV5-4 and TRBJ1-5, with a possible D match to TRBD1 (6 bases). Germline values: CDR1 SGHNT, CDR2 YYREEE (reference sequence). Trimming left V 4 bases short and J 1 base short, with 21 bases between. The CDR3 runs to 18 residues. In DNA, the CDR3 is TGTGCCAGCAGCCTTGGGCCCGGGGAGGGGGGGAGCAATCAGCCCCAGCATTTT. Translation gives CASSLGPGEGGSNQPQHF.

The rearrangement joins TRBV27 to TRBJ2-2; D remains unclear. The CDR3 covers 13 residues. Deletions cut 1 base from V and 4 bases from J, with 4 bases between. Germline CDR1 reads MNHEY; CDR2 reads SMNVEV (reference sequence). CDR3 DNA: TGTGCCAGCAGTTTATACACCACCGGGGAGCTGTTTTTT. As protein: CASSLYTTGELFF.

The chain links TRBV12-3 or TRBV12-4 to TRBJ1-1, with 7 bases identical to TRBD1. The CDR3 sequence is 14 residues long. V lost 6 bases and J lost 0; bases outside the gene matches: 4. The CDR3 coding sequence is TGTGCCAGCAGCATCACAGGGGTGAACACTGAAGCTTTCTTT. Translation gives CASSITGVNTEAFF.

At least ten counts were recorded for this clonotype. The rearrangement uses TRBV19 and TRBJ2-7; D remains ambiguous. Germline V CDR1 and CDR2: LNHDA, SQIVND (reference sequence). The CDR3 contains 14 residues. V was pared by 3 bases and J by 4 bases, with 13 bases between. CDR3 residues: CASSILGADYEQYF. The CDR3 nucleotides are TGTGCCAGTAGTATTCTTGGAGCCGATTACGAGCAGTACTTC.

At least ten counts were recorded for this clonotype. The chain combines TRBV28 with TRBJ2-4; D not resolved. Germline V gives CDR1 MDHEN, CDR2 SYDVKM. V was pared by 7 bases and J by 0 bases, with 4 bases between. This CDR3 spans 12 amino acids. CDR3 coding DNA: TGTGCCAGCAAAGAAGCCAAAAACATTCAGTACTTC. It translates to CASKEAKNIQYF.

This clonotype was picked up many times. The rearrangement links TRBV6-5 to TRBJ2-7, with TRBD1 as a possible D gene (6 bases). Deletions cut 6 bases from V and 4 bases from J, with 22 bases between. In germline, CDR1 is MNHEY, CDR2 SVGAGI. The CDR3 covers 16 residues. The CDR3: CASRNGPGERRYEQYF. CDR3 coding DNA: TGTGCCAGCAGAAACGGACCAGGGGAACGGCGATACGAGCAGTACTTC.